The rows below give T cell receptor beta chains drawn from one sample of a study of early T cells in non-severe SARS-CoV-2 infection. TCRdb fed the 5' RACE reads into MiXCR, producing one record per CDR3 protein. Counted here are some 89,000 distinct CDR3 sequences, more than 9.5% occurring once; the ten biggest clones make up around 4.6%. The source was whole blood, collected at baseline. Receptors originate from an adult who was a healthcare worker with PCR-confirmed SARS-CoV-2 infection or an uninfected control (not recorded which). The CDR3 runs from the conserved cysteine through the conserved F or W. A D gene is named only where the DNA matches it firmly. Only part of the rows carry a size: once, few, many, or a class if the clone is expanded.

j_call	clone_size	v_call	d_call	cdr3_aa	cdr3_nt
TRBJ2-4	many	TRBV2	-	CASSEGTTASKNIQYF	TGTGCCAGCAGTGAAGGGACAACAGCGTCCAAAAACATTCAGTACTTC
TRBJ1-1	few	TRBV6-5	TRBD1	CASGDRTGTEAFF	TGTGCCAGCGGAGACAGGACAGGCACTGAAGCTTTCTTT
TRBJ1-1	-	TRBV29-1	-	CSASPGGVQAFF	TGCAGCGCTTCACCAGGAGGGGTTCAAGCTTTCTTT
TRBJ2-1	-	TRBV20-1	TRBD2	CSATSTSGRYNEQFF	TGCAGTGCTACCTCGACTAGCGGGAGGTATAATGAGCAGTTCTTC
TRBJ2-1	-	TRBV7-2	TRBD2	CASSLGLAVDNEQFF	TGTGCCAGCAGCTTGGGACTAGCGGTAGACAATGAGCAGTTCTTC
TRBJ2-4	many	TRBV20-1	-	CSGEKQDIQYF	TGCAGTGGTGAGAAACAGGACATTCAGTACTTC
TRBJ1-1	-	TRBV20-1	-	CSASKVTEAFF	TGCAGTGCTAGTAAGGTTACTGAAGCTTTCTTT
TRBJ2-3	few	TRBV6-1	-	CASSGLGPTQYF	TGTGCCAGCAGTGGCTTAGGGCCCACGCAGTATTTT
TRBJ1-1	-	TRBV7-2	-	CASRRGIEAFF	TGTGCCAGCCGAAGGGGTATTGAAGCTTTCTTT
TRBJ2-1	-	TRBV7-9	TRBD2	CASSLLLAGVGNEQFF	TGTGCCAGCAGCCTACTCCTAGCGGGAGTTGGCAATGAGCAGTTCTTC
TRBJ2-6	few	TRBV6-5	-	CASSYFRNSGANVLTF	TGTGCCAGCAGTTATTTCCGGAACTCTGGGGCCAACGTCCTGACTTTC
TRBJ1-3	few	TRBV11-2	-	CASSLGGGSGNTIYF	TGTGCCAGCAGCTTGGGAGGAGGCTCTGGAAACACCATATATTTT
TRBJ2-2	few	TRBV7-2	TRBD2	CASSFLSGAGELFF	TGTGCCAGCAGCTTCCTTAGCGGGGCCGGGGAGCTGTTTTTT
TRBJ1-1	many	TRBV30	-	CAWTHYGEAFF	TGTGCCTGGACCCATTATGGTGAAGCTTTCTTT
TRBJ1-3	-	TRBV29-1	-	CSVGTAVSGNTIYF	TGCAGCGTGGGGACGGCCGTCTCTGGAAACACCATATATTTT
TRBJ2-7	-	TRBV7-6	TRBD2	CASSKTSGSFEQYF	TGTGCCAGCAGTAAGACTAGCGGGAGTTTCGAGCAGTACTTC
TRBJ1-4	many	TRBV5-1	-	CASSSSGLANEKLFF	TGCGCCAGCAGCTCTTCAGGGTTGGCTAATGAAAAACTGTTTTTT
TRBJ1-2	-	TRBV5-5	-	CASSPAGGHYGYTF	TGTGCCAGCAGCCCGGCCGGAGGCCACTATGGCTACACCTTC
TRBJ2-3	few	TRBV29-1	-	CSVEGSPDTQYF	TGCAGCGTTGAAGGATCCCCAGATACGCAGTATTTT
TRBJ2-4	few	TRBV28	-	CASSRLAENIQYF	TGTGCCAGCAGTCGTTTAGCGGAAAACATTCAGTACTTC
TRBJ1-5	few	TRBV6-1	-	CASSVIGNSNQPQHF	TGTGCCAGCAGTGTCATAGGGAATAGCAATCAGCCCCAGCATTTT
TRBJ2-5	-	TRBV29-1	-	CSVDEGQETQYF	TGCAGCGTTGACGAAGGTCAAGAGACCCAGTACTTC
TRBJ2-2	few	TRBV7-9	-	CALSSMAGELFF	TGTGCCCTTTCCAGCATGGCCGGGGAGCTGTTTTTT
TRBJ2-6	many	TRBV5-1	-	CASSLGASGANVLTF	TGCGCCAGCAGCTTGGGGGCCTCTGGGGCCAACGTCCTGACTTTC
TRBJ1-4	-	TRBV20-1	-	CSAKRGTNEKLFF	TGCAGTGCCAAAAGGGGAACTAATGAAAAACTGTTTTTT
TRBJ1-4	few	TRBV6-6	-	CASSAYGANEKLFF	TGTGCCAGCAGCGCCTATGGGGCTAATGAAAAACTGTTTTTT
TRBJ2-5	many	TRBV7-6	-	CASSLEPGRSQETQYF	TGTGCCAGCAGCTTAGAACCAGGGAGGAGCCAAGAGACCCAGTACTTC
TRBJ2-1	few	TRBV6-1	-	CASSELRDEVEQFF	TGTGCCAGCAGTGAGCTCAGGGATGAGGTTGAGCAGTTCTTC
TRBJ2-7	-	TRBV2	-	CASSMNHYEQYF	TGTGCCAGCAGCATGAACCACTACGAGCAGTACTTC
TRBJ2-7	many	TRBV6-2/TRBV6-3	-	CASSYGTFQQYF	TGTGCCAGCAGTTATGGGACTTTCCAGCAGTACTTC
TRBJ2-1	many	TRBV7-3	-	CASSLSGQLRFEQFF	TGTGCCAGCAGCCTATCCGGACAGCTAAGATTCGAGCAGTTCTTC
TRBJ2-3	-	TRBV11-2	-	CASSLAVSTDTQYF	TGTGCCAGCAGCTTAGCGGTCAGCACAGATACGCAGTATTTT
TRBJ2-2	few	TRBV9	-	CASSLEDPNTGELFF	TGTGCCAGCAGCCTAGAGGACCCCAACACCGGGGAGCTGTTTTTT
TRBJ1-6	many	TRBV20-1	TRBD1	CSAPRDRVRRNSPLHF	TGCAGTGCTCCCCGGGACAGGGTACGGCGTAATTCACCCCTCCACTTT
TRBJ2-3	many	TRBV6-2/TRBV6-3	-	CASGTYTDTQYF	TGTGCCAGCGGGACTTACACAGATACGCAGTATTTT
TRBJ1-2	many	TRBV29-1	TRBD1	CSVGSRQGAGGYTF	TGCAGCGTTGGTTCCCGACAGGGGGCAGGAGGCTACACCTTC
TRBJ2-7	many	TRBV10-2	-	CASSSTRLSYEQYF	TGCGCCAGCAGTTCTACTAGGCTGAGCTACGAGCAGTACTTC
TRBJ1-5	few	TRBV6-1	-	CASSERSGGNQPQHF	TGTGCCAGCAGTGAAAGGTCAGGGGGCAATCAGCCCCAGCATTTT
TRBJ1-4	few	TRBV7-2	-	CASSPRGEKLFF	TGTGCCAGCAGCCCACGGGGTGAAAAACTGTTTTTT
TRBJ2-1	-	TRBV20-1	TRBD2	CSARLAGGEQFF	TGCAGTGCTAGACTAGCGGGAGGTGAGCAGTTCTTC
TRBJ2-3	few	TRBV7-2	-	CASQRRQGTDTQYF	TGTGCCAGCCAAAGGCGACAGGGCACAGATACGCAGTATTTT
TRBJ1-5	few	TRBV30	-	CAWSVSQGNQPQHF	TGTGCCTGGAGTGTAAGCCAAGGCAATCAGCCCCAGCATTTT
TRBJ2-2	many	TRBV11-3	-	CASSLIWGQGTGELFF	TGTGCCAGCAGCTTAATCTGGGGTCAGGGCACCGGGGAGCTGTTTTTT
TRBJ1-5	few	TRBV20-1	-	CSASSFGERSNQPQHF	TGCAGTGCTAGTTCCTTCGGGGAGCGCAGCAATCAGCCCCAGCATTTT
TRBJ1-4	-	TRBV7-9	-	CASSPGRSPNEKLFF	TGTGCCAGCAGTCCGGGCAGGTCACCTAATGAAAAACTGTTTTTT
TRBJ2-3	few	TRBV29-1	TRBD2	CSVDRTSSYRTDTQYF	TGCAGCGTTGATAGGACTAGCTCCTATCGGACAGATACGCAGTATTTT
TRBJ1-4	-	TRBV6-5	-	CASSKAPGAATNEKLFF	TGTGCCAGCAGTAAAGCTCCCGGGGCCGCAACTAATGAAAAACTGTTTTTT
TRBJ1-1	many	TRBV6-1	TRBD1	CASSDRGLGAFF	TGTGCCAGCAGTGACAGGGGGCTGGGAGCTTTCTTT
TRBJ1-1	-	TRBV7-9	-	CASSPSLGVTEAFF	TGTGCCAGCAGCCCCTCCTTAGGGGTGACTGAAGCTTTCTTT
TRBJ2-4	-	TRBV28	TRBD1	CASSPTGGRGNIQYF	TGTGCCAGCAGCCCGACAGGGGGCCGGGGAAACATTCAGTACTTC
TRBJ2-2	many	TRBV5-1	-	CASSSFKGYGTGELFF	TGCGCCAGCAGCTCCTTTAAGGGGTATGGCACCGGGGAGCTGTTTTTT
TRBJ1-5	-	TRBV12-3/TRBV12-4	-	CASSRGGLWQPQHF	TGTGCCAGCAGTCGTGGGGGGTTATGGCAGCCCCAGCATTTT
TRBJ1-1	few	TRBV5-1	-	CASSLVGRQAFF	TGCGCCAGCAGCTTGGTGGGGCGACAGGCTTTCTTT
TRBJ2-5	many	TRBV20-1	-	CSANPWRAGQETQYF	TGCAGTGCTAATCCATGGCGGGCCGGACAAGAGACCCAGTACTTC
TRBJ1-1	many	TRBV12-3/TRBV12-4	-	CASSLAGRAEAFF	TGTGCCAGCAGTTTAGCGGGGAGGGCTGAAGCTTTCTTT
TRBJ1-6	-	TRBV4-1	TRBD1	CASSQDGWTGDNSPLHF	TGCGCCAGCAGCCAAGATGGGTGGACAGGGGATAATTCACCCCTCCACTTT
TRBJ2-1	many	TRBV19	TRBD1	CATGQGSNNEQFF	TGTGCCACCGGACAGGGTTCGAACAATGAGCAGTTCTTC